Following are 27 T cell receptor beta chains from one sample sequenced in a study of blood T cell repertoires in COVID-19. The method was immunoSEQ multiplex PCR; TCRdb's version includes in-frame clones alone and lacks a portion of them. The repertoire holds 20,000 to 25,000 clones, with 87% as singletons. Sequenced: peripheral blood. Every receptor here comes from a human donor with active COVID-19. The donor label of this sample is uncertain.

The CDR3: CASSLFSTGNTEAFF. For the CDR3, the DNA is TGCGCCAGCAGCTTGTTCTCAACAGGGAACACTGAAGCTTTCTTT. The chain recombines TRBV5-1 with TRBJ1-1, with D maybe TRBD1 (5 bases). The ends were cut back, 1 base at V and 1 base at J, with 11 bases in the middle. The CDR3 contains 15 residues. Germline CDR1 and CDR2: SGHRS and YFSETQ. The full variable domain, rest sourced from reference TRBV5-1 and TRBJ1-1, is KAGVTQTPRYLIKTRGQQVTLSCSPISGHRSVSWYQQTPGQGLQFLFEYFSETQRNKGNFPGRFSGRQFSNSRSEMNVSTLELGDSALYLCASSLFSTGNTEAFFGQGTRLTVV.

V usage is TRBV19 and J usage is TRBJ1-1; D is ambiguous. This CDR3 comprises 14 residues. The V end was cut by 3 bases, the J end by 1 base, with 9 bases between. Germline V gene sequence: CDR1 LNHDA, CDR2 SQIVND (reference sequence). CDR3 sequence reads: CASSISGQNTEAFF. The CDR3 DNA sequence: TGTGCCAGTAGTATTAGTGGGCAGAACACTGAAGCTTTCTTT.

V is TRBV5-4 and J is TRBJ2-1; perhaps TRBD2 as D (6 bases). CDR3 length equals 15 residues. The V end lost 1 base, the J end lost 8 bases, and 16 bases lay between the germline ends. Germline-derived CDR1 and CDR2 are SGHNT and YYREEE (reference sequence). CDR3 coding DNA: TGTGCCAGCAGCTTGAGTACTAGCCCGGACTATGAGCAGTTCTTC. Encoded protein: CASSLSTSPDYEQFF.

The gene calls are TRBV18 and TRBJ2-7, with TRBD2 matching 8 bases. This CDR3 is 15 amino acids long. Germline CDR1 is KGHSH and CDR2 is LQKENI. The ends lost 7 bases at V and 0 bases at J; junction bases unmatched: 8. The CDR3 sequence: CASCGPSGCSYEQYF. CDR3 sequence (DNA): TGTGCCAGCTGCGGGCCTAGCGGGTGCTCCTACGAGCAGTACTTC.

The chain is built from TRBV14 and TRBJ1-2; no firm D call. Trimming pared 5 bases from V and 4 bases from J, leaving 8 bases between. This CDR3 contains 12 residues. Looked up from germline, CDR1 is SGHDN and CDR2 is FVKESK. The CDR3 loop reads CASSFTPYGYTF. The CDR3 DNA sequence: TGTGCCAGCAGCTTTACTCCCTATGGCTACACCTTC. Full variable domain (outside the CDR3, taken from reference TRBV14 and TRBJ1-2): EAGVTQFPSHSVIEKGQTVTLRCDPISGHDNLYWYRRVMGKEIKFLLHFVKESKQDESGMPNNRFLAERTGGTYSTLKVQPAELEDSGVYFCASSFTPYGYTFGSGTRLTVV.

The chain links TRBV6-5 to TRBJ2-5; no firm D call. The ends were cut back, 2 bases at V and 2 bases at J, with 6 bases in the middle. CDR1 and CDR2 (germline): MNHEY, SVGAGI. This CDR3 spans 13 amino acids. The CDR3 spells CASSYVYQETQYF. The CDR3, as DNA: TGTGCCAGCAGTTACGTGTATCAAGAGACCCAGTACTTC.

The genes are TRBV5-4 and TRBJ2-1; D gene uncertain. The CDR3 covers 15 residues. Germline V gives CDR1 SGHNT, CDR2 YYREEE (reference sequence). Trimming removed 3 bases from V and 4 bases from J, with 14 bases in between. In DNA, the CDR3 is TGTGCCAGCAGCTCTAAGCGAGGTTCTTACAATGAGCAGTTCTTC. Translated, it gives CASSSKRGSYNEQFF. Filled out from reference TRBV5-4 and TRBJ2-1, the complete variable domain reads ETGVTQSPTHLIKTRGQQVTLRCSSQSGHNTVSWYQQALGQGPQFIFQYYREEENGRGNFPPRFSGLQFPNYSSELNVNALELDDSALYLCASSSKRGSYNEQFFGPGTRLTVL.

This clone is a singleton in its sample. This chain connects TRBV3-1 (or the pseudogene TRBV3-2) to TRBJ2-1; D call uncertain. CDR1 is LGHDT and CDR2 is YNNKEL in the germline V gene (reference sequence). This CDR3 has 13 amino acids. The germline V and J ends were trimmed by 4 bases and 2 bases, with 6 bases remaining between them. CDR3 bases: TGTGCCAGCAGCCCTAGAGCCTACAATGAGCAGTTCTTC. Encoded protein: CASSPRAYNEQFF.

The CDR3 DNA reads TGTGCCTGGAGAAATCCGCCGGGACTAACCCCCGAGGGTGTCAACACCGGGGAGCTGTTTTTT. Residues: CAWRNPPGLTPEGVNTGELFF. The chain recombines TRBV30 with TRBJ2-2; 7 nucleotides match TRBD2. The CDR3 covers 21 residues. With 3 bases clipped from V and 2 bases from J, the junction kept 24 bases outside the gene matches. The V gene's germline CDR1 is GTSNPN and CDR2 SVGIG (reference sequence). Looking up the rest from reference TRBV30 and TRBJ2-2 gives the full variable domain: SQTIHQWPATLVQPVGSPLSLECTVEGTSNPNLYWYRQAAGRGLQLLFYSVGIGQISSEVPQNLSASRPQDRQFILSSKKLLLSDSGFYLCAWRNPPGLTPEGVNTGELFFGEGSRLTVL.

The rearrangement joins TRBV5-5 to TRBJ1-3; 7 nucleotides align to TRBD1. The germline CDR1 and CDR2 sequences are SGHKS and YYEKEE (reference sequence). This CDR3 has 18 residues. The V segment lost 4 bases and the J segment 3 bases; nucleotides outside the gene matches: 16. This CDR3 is CASSPVPPGGVSGNTIYF. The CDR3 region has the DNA TGTGCCAGCAGCCCGGTTCCCCCAGGGGGAGTAAGTGGAAACACCATATATTTT.

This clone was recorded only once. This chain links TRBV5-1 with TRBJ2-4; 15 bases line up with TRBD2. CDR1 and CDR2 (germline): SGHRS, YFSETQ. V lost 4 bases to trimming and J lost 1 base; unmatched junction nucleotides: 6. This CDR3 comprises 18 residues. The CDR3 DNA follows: TGCGCCAGCAGCATCGGGACTAGCGGGGGGACTGCCAAAAACATTCAGTACTTC. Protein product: CASSIGTSGGTAKNIQYF.

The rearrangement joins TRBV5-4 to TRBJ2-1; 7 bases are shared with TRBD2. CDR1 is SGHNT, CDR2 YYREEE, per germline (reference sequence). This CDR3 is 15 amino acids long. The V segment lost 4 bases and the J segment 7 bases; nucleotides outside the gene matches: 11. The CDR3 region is CASSAPTGTTNEQFF. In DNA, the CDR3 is TGTGCCAGCAGCGCACCTACCGGGACTACAAATGAGCAGTTCTTC.

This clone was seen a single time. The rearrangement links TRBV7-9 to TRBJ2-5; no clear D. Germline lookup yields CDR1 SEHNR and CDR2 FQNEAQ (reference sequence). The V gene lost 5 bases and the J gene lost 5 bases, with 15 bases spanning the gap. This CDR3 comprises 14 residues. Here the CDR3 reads CASSVVETQETQYF. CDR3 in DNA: TGTGCCAGCAGCGTCGTGGAGACCCAGGAGACCCAGTACTTC.

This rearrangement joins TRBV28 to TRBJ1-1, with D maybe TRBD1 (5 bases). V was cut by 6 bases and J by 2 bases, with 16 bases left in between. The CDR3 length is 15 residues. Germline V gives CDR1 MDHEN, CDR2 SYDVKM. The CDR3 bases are TGTGCCAGCAGGCCGATAGGGGCTGGCAACACTGAAGCTTTCTTT. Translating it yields CASRPIGAGNTEAFF.

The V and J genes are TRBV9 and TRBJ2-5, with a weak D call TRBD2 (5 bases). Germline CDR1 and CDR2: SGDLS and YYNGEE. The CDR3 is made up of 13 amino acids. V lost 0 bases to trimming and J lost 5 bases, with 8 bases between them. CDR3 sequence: CASSVGGFETQYF. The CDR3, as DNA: TGTGCCAGCAGCGTAGGAGGGTTTGAGACCCAGTACTTC.

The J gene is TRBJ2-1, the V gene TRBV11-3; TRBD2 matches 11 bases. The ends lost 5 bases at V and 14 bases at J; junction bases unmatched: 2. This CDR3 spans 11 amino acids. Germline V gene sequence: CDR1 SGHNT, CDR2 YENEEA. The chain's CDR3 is CASSASGRKFF. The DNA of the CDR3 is TGTGCCAGCAGCGCTAGCGGGAGGAAGTTCTTC. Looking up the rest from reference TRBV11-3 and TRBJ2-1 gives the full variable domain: EAGVVQSPRYKIIEKKQPVAFWCNPISGHNTLYWYLQNLGQGPELLIRYENEEAVDDSQLPKDRFSAERLKGVDSTLKIQPAELGDSAVYLCASSASGRKFFGPGTRLTVL.

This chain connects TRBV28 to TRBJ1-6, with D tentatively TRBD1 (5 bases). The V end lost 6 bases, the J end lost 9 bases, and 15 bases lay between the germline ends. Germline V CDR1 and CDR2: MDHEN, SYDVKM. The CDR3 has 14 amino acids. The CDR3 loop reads CASSFRQSFSPLHF. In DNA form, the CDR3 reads TGTGCCAGCAGCTTTAGACAGTCTTTTTCACCCCTCCACTTT.

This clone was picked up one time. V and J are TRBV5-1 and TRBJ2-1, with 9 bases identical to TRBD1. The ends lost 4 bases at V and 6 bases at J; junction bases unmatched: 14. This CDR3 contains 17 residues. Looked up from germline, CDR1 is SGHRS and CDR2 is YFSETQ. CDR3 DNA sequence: TGCGCCAGCAGCCCTTCCACAGGGGGCCAGGGCGGCAATGAGCAGTTCTTC. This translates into CASSPSTGGQGGNEQFF.

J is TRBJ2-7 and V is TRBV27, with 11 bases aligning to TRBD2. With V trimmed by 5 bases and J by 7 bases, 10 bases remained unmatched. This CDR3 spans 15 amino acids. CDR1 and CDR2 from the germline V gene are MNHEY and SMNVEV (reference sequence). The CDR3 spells CASSALAGGRGEQYF. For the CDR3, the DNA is TGTGCCAGCAGTGCCCTAGCGGGAGGCCGAGGGGAGCAGTACTTC.

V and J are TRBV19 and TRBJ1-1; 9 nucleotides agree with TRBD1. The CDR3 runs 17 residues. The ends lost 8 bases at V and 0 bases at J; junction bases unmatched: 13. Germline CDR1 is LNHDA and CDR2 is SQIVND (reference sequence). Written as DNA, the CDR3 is TGTGCCAGTTACCCCCCGGGACAGGGTAGAGTGAACACTGAAGCTTTCTTT. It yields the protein CASYPPGQGRVNTEAFF.

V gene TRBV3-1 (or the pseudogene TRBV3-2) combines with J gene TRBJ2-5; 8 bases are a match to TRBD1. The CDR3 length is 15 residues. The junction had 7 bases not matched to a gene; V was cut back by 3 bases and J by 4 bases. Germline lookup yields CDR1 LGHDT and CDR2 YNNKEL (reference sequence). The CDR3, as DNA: TGTGCCAGCAGCCAGGGCGGGACAGGTGGAGAGACCCAGTACTTC. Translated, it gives CASSQGGTGGETQYF.

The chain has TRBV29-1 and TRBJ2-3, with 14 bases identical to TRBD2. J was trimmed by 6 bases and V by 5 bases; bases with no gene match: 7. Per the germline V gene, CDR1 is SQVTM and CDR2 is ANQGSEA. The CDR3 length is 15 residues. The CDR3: CSVRAGTSGGDTQYF. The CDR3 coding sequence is TGCAGCGTTCGTGCAGGGACTAGCGGGGGCGATACGCAGTATTTT.

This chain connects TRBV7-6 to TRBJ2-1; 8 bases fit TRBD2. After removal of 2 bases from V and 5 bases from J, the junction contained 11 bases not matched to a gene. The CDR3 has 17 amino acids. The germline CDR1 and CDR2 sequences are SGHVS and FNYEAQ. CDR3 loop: CASSLWSAGAGDNEQFF. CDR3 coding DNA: TGTGCCAGCAGCTTATGGTCAGCGGGAGCGGGGGACAATGAGCAGTTCTTC. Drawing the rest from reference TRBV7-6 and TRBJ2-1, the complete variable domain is GAGVSQSPRYKVTKRGQDVALRCDPISGHVSLYWYRQALGQGPEFLTYFNYEAQQDKSGLPNDRFSAERPEGSISTLTIQRTEQRDSAMYRCASSLWSAGAGDNEQFFGPGTRLTVL.

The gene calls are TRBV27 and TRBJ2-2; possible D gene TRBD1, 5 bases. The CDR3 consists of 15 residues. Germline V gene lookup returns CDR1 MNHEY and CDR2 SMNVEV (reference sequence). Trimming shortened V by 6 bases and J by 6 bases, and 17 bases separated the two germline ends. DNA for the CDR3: TGTGCCAGCAGAACCACAGGTGGATGGCCCGGGGAGCTGTTTTTT. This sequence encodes CASRTTGGWPGELFF.

CDR3 residues: CASSLSGQVFYGYTF. The CDR3 coding sequence is TGTGCCAGCAGTTTATCGGGACAGGTATTCTATGGCTACACCTTC. The chain combines TRBV28 with TRBJ1-2, with 8 bases aligning to TRBD1. This CDR3 region has 15 residues. V shed 1 base and J 4 bases; nucleotides not matched to a gene: 5. Germline V CDR1 and CDR2: MDHEN, SYDVKM.

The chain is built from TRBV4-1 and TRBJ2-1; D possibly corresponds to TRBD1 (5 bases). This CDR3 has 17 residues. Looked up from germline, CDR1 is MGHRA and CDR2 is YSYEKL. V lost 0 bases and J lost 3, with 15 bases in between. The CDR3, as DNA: TGCGCCAGCAGCCAAGACACCAGGGTCGGGCTCTACAATGAGCAGTTCTTC. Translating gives CASSQDTRVGLYNEQFF.

CDR3: CSVAGGGGSNQPQHF. The CDR3 nucleotides are TGCAGCGTCGCCGGGGGGGGAGGGAGCAATCAGCCCCAGCATTTT. V and J are TRBV29-1 and TRBJ1-5; perhaps TRBD1 as D (5 bases). Deletions cut 6 bases from V and 1 base from J, with 16 bases between. The CDR3 loop spans 15 amino acids. From germline, CDR1 is SQVTM and CDR2 ANQGSEA.